Listed below are T cell receptor beta chains from one sample, sequenced in a study of T cells in Graves' hyperthyroidism and ophthalmopathy. TCRdb itself ran the multiplex PCR reads through MiXCR, one entry per CDR3 protein. Of about 420,000 distinct CDR3 sequences listed, roughly an eighth were seen once; the top ten hold less than 6.5%. The sequenced material came from blood. These receptors were collected from a woman aged 18-35 years with Graves' hyperthyroidism. Each CDR3 is given with its conserved first and last residue. The D gene is left open where the match is weak. Only part of the rows carry a size: once, few, many, or a class if the clone is expanded.

abundance	v_gene	j_gene	len	d_gene	CDR3aa
few	TRBV9	TRBJ1-6	13	TRBD1	CASTAGGDSPLHF
.	TRBV27	TRBJ2-1	15	.	CASSFGALSYNEQFF
.	TRBV15	TRBJ2-3	16	TRBD1	CATSYGDSPGTDTQYF
many	TRBV10-2	TRBJ1-2	15	TRBD1	CASSEPGTGRVGYTF
many	TRBV2	TRBJ1-2	11	.	CASSDWDGYTF
few	TRBV9	TRBJ2-5	13	.	CASSVGLGETQYF
few	TRBV20-1	TRBJ2-2	13	TRBD1	CSARDRGPGELFF
many	TRBV27	TRBJ2-1	15	TRBD1	CASSLIGTGTNEQFF
many	TRBV12-3/TRBV12-4	TRBJ2-5	16	TRBD1	CASSLTAGGPQETQYF
.	TRBV11-2	TRBJ2-1	17	TRBD2	CASSSQILAGEYNEQFF
many	TRBV7-2	TRBJ2-5	15	TRBD2	CASSQMGLGQETQYF
many	TRBV28	TRBJ1-3	16	TRBD1	CASSKFRTGVGNTIYF
few	TRBV28	TRBJ2-1	16	.	CASSYQTGSSINEHFF
many	TRBV30	TRBJ1-1	14	.	CAWSADHLNTEAFF
.	TRBV18	TRBJ1-5	14	.	CASSDDLPSQPQHF
few	TRBV5-6	TRBJ2-1	12	.	CASSSTQMEQFF
many	TRBV7-2	TRBJ2-7	13	.	CASSLLSGTEQYF
many	TRBV6-1	TRBJ2-3	13	.	CASTPRVADTQYF
few	TRBV7-9	TRBJ1-4	17	TRBD1	CASSLGTGEIYNEKLFF
once	TRBV14	TRBJ2-4	20	TRBD2	CASSQGRLAGGLGAKNIQYF
many	TRBV11-3	TRBJ2-1	16	.	CASSLGGTLSYNEQFF
few	TRBV15	TRBJ2-7	17	TRBD2	CATSRGSTSGDYYEQYF
.	TRBV7-2	TRBJ1-1	14	.	CASSSVGGNTEAFF
many	TRBV30	TRBJ2-7	11	.	CAWSVSYEQYF
many	TRBV12-3/TRBV12-4	TRBJ1-4	15	TRBD1	CASSSTGGINEKLFF
few	TRBV12-3/TRBV12-4	TRBJ1-2	14	TRBD1	CASSFSGGGYGYTF
many	TRBV20-1	TRBJ2-3	13	.	CSAHGGSTDTQYF
.	TRBV14	TRBJ1-1	13	TRBD1	CASSPGGQGEAFF
few	TRBV12-3/TRBV12-4	TRBJ2-1	15	.	CASSLRLSTYNEQFF
.	TRBV29-1	TRBJ2-7	14	.	CSVEPPGRPFEQYF
few	TRBV5-6	TRBJ1-5	15	.	CASSLGGRSNQPQHF
many	TRBV12-3/TRBV12-4	TRBJ1-2	14	.	CASSPGRHNYGYTF
many	TRBV19	TRBJ2-1	21	TRBD2	CASSPSIYQGLAGFTYNEQFF
many	TRBV5-1	TRBJ2-7	16	TRBD2	CASSLEGGLAAYEQYF
few	TRBV19	TRBJ1-1	15	TRBD1	CASSIDRGMNTEAFF
few	TRBV20-1	TRBJ2-5	13	.	CSATGTGRRTQYF
many	TRBV28	TRBJ2-1	15	TRBD1	CASSPRDRRYNEQFF
many	TRBV7-3	TRBJ2-1	16	TRBD2	CASSLRLAGGRDEQFF
.	TRBV19	TRBJ2-3	16	.	CASSSWVGSGTDTQYF
many	TRBV11-2	TRBJ2-2	15	.	CASSFPGPPGGELFF
many	TRBV27	TRBJ2-7	14	.	CASSFRLEVGEQYF
many	TRBV5-1	TRBJ1-6	15	TRBD1	CASRTTGGRNSPLHF
.	TRBV25-1	TRBJ2-2	14	TRBD1	CASSPSTGTGELFF
.	TRBV5-1	TRBJ2-5	17	TRBD2	CASSFNAASGPQETQYF
many	TRBV29-1	TRBJ1-1	13	.	CSVVSAGGTEAFF
many	TRBV27	TRBJ2-2	15	.	CASSFGGQITGELFF
many	TRBV28	TRBJ1-2	13	.	CASSSRESYGYTF
many	TRBV5-1	TRBJ2-1	15	TRBD2	CASSSTSGMYNEQFF
many	TRBV3-1	TRBJ2-5	15	TRBD1	CASSQGTGARETQYF
many	TRBV20-1	TRBJ1-1	12	TRBD1	CSAWTGETEAFF
.	TRBV6-1	TRBJ2-3	15	.	CTSTLGASRDDTQYF
few	TRBV2	TRBJ2-1	14	TRBD2	CATISSGRHSEQFF
few	TRBV6-5	TRBJ1-6	15	.	CASSYHSTVNSPLHF
.	TRBV27	TRBJ1-5	14	.	CASSSGSQIQPQHF
few	TRBV5-1	TRBJ2-1	12	TRBD1	CASRQGDNEQFF
few	TRBV10-2	TRBJ1-1	15	.	CASSEITGGNTEAFF
many	TRBV12-3/TRBV12-4	TRBJ2-1	13	.	CASSLVERVEQFF
.	TRBV28	TRBJ1-1	15	.	CAISRITLKNTEAFF